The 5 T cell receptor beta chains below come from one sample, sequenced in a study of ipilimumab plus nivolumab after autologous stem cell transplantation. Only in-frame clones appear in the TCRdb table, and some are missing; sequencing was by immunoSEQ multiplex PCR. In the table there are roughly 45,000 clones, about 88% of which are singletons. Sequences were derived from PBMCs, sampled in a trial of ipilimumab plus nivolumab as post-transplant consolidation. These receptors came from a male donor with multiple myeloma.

CDR3 nucleotide sequence: TGTGCCAGCAGCCAAGATACAGGGAGCTATGGCTACACCTTC. This sequence encodes CASSQDTGSYGYTF. V usage is TRBV4-2 and J usage is TRBJ1-2, with D tentatively TRBD1 (6 bases). CDR3 length: 14 residues. Germline V gene sequence: CDR1 LGHNA, CDR2 YNFKEQ. Trimming took off 0 bases at V and 4 bases at J, with 9 bases between the two ends.

CDR3 region: CASSQVWTETYEQYF. The CDR3 DNA sequence: TGTGCCAGCAGCCAAGTCTGGACAGAGACCTACGAGCAGTACTTC. V usage is TRBV4-2 and J usage is TRBJ2-7; D possibly corresponds to TRBD1 (6 bases). This CDR3 contains 15 residues. Trimming pared 1 base from V and 2 bases from J, leaving 12 bases between. Germline-derived CDR1 and CDR2 are LGHNA and YNFKEQ.

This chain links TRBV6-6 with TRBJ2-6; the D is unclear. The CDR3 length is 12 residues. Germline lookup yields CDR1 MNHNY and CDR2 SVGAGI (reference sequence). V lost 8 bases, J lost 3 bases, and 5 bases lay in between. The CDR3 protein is CASGVGANVLTF. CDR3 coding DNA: TGTGCCAGCGGAGTTGGGGCCAACGTCCTGACTTTC.

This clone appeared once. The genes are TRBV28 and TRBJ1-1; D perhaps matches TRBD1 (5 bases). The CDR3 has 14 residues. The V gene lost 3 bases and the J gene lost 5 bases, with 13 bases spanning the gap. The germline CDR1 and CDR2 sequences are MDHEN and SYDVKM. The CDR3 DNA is TGTGCCAGCAGTTTGGGTCTCCGGGGGACTGAAGCTTTCTTT. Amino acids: CASSLGLRGTEAFF.

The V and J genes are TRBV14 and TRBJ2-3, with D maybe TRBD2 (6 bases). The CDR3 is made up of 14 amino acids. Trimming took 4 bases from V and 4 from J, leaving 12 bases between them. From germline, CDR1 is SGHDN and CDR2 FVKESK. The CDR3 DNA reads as TGTGCCAGCAGCCCCCCCACGGGGGCAGATACGCAGTATTTT. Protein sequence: CASSPPTGADTQYF.